Shown below are 11 T cell receptor beta chains from a single sample sequenced in a study of human T cells and chemical hapten exposure. Time point of the sample: pre-sensitization, week 0. Treatment in this sample: therapeutic diphenylcyclopropenone sensitization with weekly scalp DPC. TCRdb redid the calling of the RACE reads with MiXCR, one entry per CDR3 protein. The sample lists a few hundred thousand distinct CDR3 sequences, around 5.5% occurring once. The sequencing used whole blood, collected in connection with sensitization to the hapten diphenylcyclopropenone (DPC). Receptors originate from a young woman with alopecia areata. Some clones in this sample may be carry-over from other donors' samples.

This clonotype appeared many times. This CDR3 reads CASSEQQGEQFF. DNA for the CDR3: TGTGCCAGCAGTGAACAACAGGGTGAGCAGTTCTTC. J is TRBJ2-1 and V is TRBV2, with a possible D match to TRBD1 (6 bases). Germline assignment: CDR1 SNHLY and CDR2 FYNNEI. This CDR3 has 12 amino acids. V was pared by 2 bases and J by 9 bases, with 8 bases between.

This clonotype turned up a few times. V gene TRBV10-3 combines with J gene TRBJ1-1; TRBD1 is a possible D gene (5 bases). Per the germline V gene, CDR1 is ENHRY and CDR2 is SYGVKD. This CDR3 contains 14 residues. V lost 10 bases and J lost 5, with 20 bases in between. The CDR3 sequence is CASVKGPEGTEAFF. The CDR3 nucleotides are TGTGCCAGCGTTAAGGGACCGGAGGGTACTGAAGCTTTCTTT.

This clonotype was recorded many times. The V and J genes are TRBV6-5 and TRBJ2-3; D gene ambiguous. V lost 7 bases and J 0 bases, leaving 17 bases between the germline ends. Per germline, CDR1 MNHEY and CDR2 SVGAGI. The CDR3 sequence is 16 residues long. CDR3 sequence (DNA): TGTGCCAGCACCCCCGACGACCAACCTAGCACAGATACGCAGTATTTT. Translation gives CASTPDDQPSTDTQYF.

This clonotype was detected a few times. V is TRBV6-6 and J is TRBJ1-5; D is ambiguous. CDR1 and CDR2 from the germline V gene are MNHNY and SVGAGI (reference sequence). With 6 bases removed from V and 3 bases from J, the gap between germline ends came to 15 bases. This CDR3 comprises 15 residues. This CDR3 is CASRYGRNPNQPQHF. The CDR3 coding sequence is TGTGCCAGCAGATACGGTAGGAACCCCAATCAGCCCCAGCATTTT.

This clonotype was found a few times. V is TRBV7-8 and J is TRBJ2-3, with 8 bases lining up with TRBD2. The length of the CDR3 is 14 residues. Germline CDR1 SGHVS, CDR2 FQNEAQ. V was pared by 8 bases and J by 1 base, with 5 bases of the junction left unmatched. The CDR3 loop reads CASFQAGGTDTQYF. Written as DNA, the CDR3 is TGTGCCAGCTTCCAAGCGGGGGGCACAGATACGCAGTATTTT.

The chain has TRBV5-4 and TRBJ2-2, with D possibly matching TRBD1 (6 bases). Trimming left V 3 bases short and J 5 bases short, with 8 bases between. The CDR3 contains 13 residues. Germline assignment: CDR1 SGHNT and CDR2 YYREEE (reference sequence). The CDR3 sequence: CASSYTGTGELFF. In nucleotides, the CDR3 is TGTGCCAGCAGCTATACAGGGACCGGGGAGCTGTTTTTT.

This chain links TRBV28 with TRBJ1-3, with D possibly matching TRBD1 (5 bases). Germline CDR1 reads MDHEN; CDR2 reads SYDVKM. This CDR3 has 13 amino acids. Deletions cut 7 bases from V and 4 bases from J, with 11 bases between. The CDR3 is CASKGPGGNTIYF. CDR3 bases: TGTGCCAGCAAGGGCCCAGGGGGAAACACCATATATTTT.

V and J are TRBV6-1 and TRBJ2-3, with D unresolved. The germline CDR1 and CDR2 sequences are MNHNS and SASEGT. This CDR3 has 14 amino acids. The V and J ends lost 2 bases and 2 bases respectively, with 8 bases between them. This CDR3 reads CASSEIQHTDTQYF. The CDR3 nucleotides read TGTGCCAGCAGTGAAATACAGCACACAGATACGCAGTATTTT.

J is TRBJ1-4 and V is TRBV4-1; D is undetermined. V gave up 3 bases and J gave up 5 bases, with 13 bases separating them. From germline, CDR1 is MGHRA and CDR2 YSYEKL. The CDR3 has 15 residues. Here the CDR3 DNA reads TGCGCCAGCAGCCAGAGAGAGATGGGAAATGAAAAACTGTTTTTT. Protein product: CASSQREMGNEKLFF.

The V and J genes are TRBV6-5 and TRBJ2-7; the D call may be TRBD1 or TRBD2 (5 bases each). V was clipped by 8 bases and J by 6 bases, with 14 bases between them. Looked up from germline, CDR1 is MNHEY and CDR2 is SVGAGI. The CDR3 consists of 12 residues. The DNA of the CDR3 is TGTGCCAGCCGGGGCAGGGAAGTCGAGCAGTACTTC. Its protein is CASRGREVEQYF.

This clonotype occurred many times. This chain connects TRBV24-1 to TRBJ2-2, with D perhaps matching TRBD1 or TRBD2 (5 bases each). Germline V gene data show CDR1 as KGHDR and CDR2 as SFDVKD. Trimming shortened V by 4 bases and J by 0 bases, and 5 bases separated the two germline ends. The CDR3 has 14 residues. The CDR3 sequence: CATSEGANTGELFF. In DNA, the CDR3 is TGTGCCACCAGTGAGGGGGCGAACACCGGGGAGCTGTTTTTT.